This T cell receptor (beta chain) derives from a study of blood T cell repertoires in COVID-19. In the study's own analysis: Amplification of reference gene primers was used by the study to estimate nucleated cell counts. Sequencing was performed with immunoSEQ multiplex PCR; in TCRdb, only in-frame clones are kept and a portion is missing. D and trimming come from the DNA, and the V and J calls and clone size come from that table. The sample holds over 200,000 clones, 75% to 95% seen once. Seattle participants joined during active infection and were tracked over time. The TCR sequence derives from a person between 18 and 30 years old with COVID-19, enrolled during active disease. The material sequenced was peripheral blood.

CDR3 loop: CASSLRRGGRADTQYF. CDR3 in DNA: TGTGCCAGCAGCCTGAGGAGGGGCGGGAGAGCAGATACGCAGTATTTT. The chain uses TRBV13 and TRBJ2-3; 7 bases are shared with TRBD2. The CDR3 consists of 16 residues. CDR1 PRHDT and CDR2 FYEKMQ come from the germline V gene (reference sequence). V trimming: 5 bases; J trimming: 4 bases; junction bases outside the gene matches: 12.